This record covers a single TCR beta chain. Original data processing: How many nucleated cells were present was estimated from reference gene primer amplification. Using immunoSEQ multiplex PCR, the repertoire was profiled, and TCRdb retains in-frame clones only, with some absent. For V, J and clone size, that table is used; D and trimming come from the DNA. The sample carries under 350,000 clones, roughly 86% recorded once. This CDR3 contains 11 residues. Germline V gene sequence: CDR1 SQVTM, CDR2 ANQGSEA. Trimming shortened V by 4 bases and J by 8 bases, and 9 bases separated the two germline ends. This sample is part of a study of blood T cell repertoires in COVID-19. Turning to the study itself: Whether acute or convalescent, the COVID-19 samples came from the United States, Italy and Spain. T cells, B-cell-depleted T cells, or PBMCs supplied cDNA or gDNA.

V is TRBV29-1 and J is TRBJ2-1; tentatively, D is TRBD1 (6 bases). The sequencing sample was made of peripheral blood. The origin of this receptor is a man between 65 and 80 years old with acute or convalescent COVID-19. CDR3 region: CSVGQVYEQFF. The CDR3 region has the DNA TGCAGCGTTGGACAGGTCTATGAGCAGTTCTTC.